This T cell receptor beta chain was identified during a study of blood T cell repertoires in COVID-19. The V end lost 5 bases, the J end lost 3 bases, and 8 bases lay between the germline ends. In germline, CDR1 is SQVTM, CDR2 ANQGSEA. The CDR3 sequence is 11 residues long. Repertoires were generated with immunoSEQ multiplex PCR, while TCRdb's copy carries only in-frame clones and drops some. The data hold around 200,000 clones, with 80% observed a single time. The source of this sequence is a woman aged 70-85 years with acute or convalescent COVID-19. This sequence joins TRBV29-1 and TRBJ2-7, with D maybe TRBD2 (6 bases). Sequencing used peripheral blood. This CDR3 is CSVPGVYEQYF. The CDR3 region has the DNA TGCAGCGTTCCGGGGGTCTACGAGCAGTACTTC.